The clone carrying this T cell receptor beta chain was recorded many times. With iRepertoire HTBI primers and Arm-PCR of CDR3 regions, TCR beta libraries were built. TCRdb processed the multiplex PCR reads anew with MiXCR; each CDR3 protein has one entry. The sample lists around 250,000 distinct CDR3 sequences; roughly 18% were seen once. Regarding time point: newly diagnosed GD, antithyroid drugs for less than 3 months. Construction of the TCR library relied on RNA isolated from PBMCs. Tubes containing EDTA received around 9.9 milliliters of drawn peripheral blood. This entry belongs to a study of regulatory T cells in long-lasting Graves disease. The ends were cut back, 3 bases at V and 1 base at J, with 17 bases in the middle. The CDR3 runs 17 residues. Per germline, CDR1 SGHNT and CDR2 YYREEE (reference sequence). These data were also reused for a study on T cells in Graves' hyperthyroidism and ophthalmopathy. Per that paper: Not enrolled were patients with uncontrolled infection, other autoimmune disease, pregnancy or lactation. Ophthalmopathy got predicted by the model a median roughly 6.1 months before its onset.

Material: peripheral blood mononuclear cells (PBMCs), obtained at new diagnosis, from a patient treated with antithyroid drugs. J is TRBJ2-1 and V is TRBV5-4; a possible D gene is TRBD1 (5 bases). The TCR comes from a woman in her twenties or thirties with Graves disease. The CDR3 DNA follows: TGTGCCAGCAGCTACACAGGCTTGGTTGTATCCTACAATGAGCAGTTCTTC. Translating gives CASSYTGLVVSYNEQFF. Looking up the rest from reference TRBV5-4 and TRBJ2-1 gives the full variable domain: ETGVTQSPTHLIKTRGQQVTLRCSSQSGHNTVSWYQQALGQGPQFIFQYYREEENGRGNFPPRFSGLQFPNYSSELNVNALELDDSALYLCASSYTGLVVSYNEQFFGPGTRLTVL.